A single sample is the source of the 2 T cell receptor beta chains below, sequenced in a study of blood T cell repertoires in COVID-19. TCRdb keeps only in-frame clones here, not all; method: immunoSEQ multiplex PCR. The profile shows tens of thousands of clones, roughly nine tenths of them singletons. Material: peripheral blood. The source of these receptors is a human donor in a cohort sampled during active COVID-19.

The V gene is TRBV4-2, the J gene TRBJ2-1; TRBD2 is a possible D gene (7 bases). The CDR3 is made up of 16 amino acids. Per germline, CDR1 LGHNA and CDR2 YNFKEQ. V was clipped by 4 bases and J by 4 bases, with 17 bases between them. DNA of the CDR3: TGTGCCAGCAGCCTGAGGGAGGGGGACTTATACAATGAGCAGTTCTTC. As protein: CASSLREGDLYNEQFF.

This chain connects TRBV14 to TRBJ2-3; D call uncertain. CDR1 is SGHDN and CDR2 is FVKESK in the germline V gene. CDR3 length: 15 residues. V was cut by 3 bases and J by 0 bases, with 10 bases left in between. In DNA form, the CDR3 reads TGTGCCAGCAGCCATGTACTTTATAGCACAGATACGCAGTATTTT. Translating it yields CASSHVLYSTDTQYF. Complete variable domain (other parts from reference TRBV14 and TRBJ2-3): EAGVTQFPSHSVIEKGQTVTLRCDPISGHDNLYWYRRVMGKEIKFLLHFVKESKQDESGMPNNRFLAERTGGTYSTLKVQPAELEDSGVYFCASSHVLYSTDTQYFGPGTRLTVL.